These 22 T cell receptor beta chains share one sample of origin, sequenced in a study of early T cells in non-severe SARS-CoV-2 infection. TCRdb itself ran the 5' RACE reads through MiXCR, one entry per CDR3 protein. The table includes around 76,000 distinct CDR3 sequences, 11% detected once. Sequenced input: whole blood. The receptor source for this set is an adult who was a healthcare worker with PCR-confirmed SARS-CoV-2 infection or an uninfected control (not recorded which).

CDR3 nucleotide sequence: TGTGCCAGCAGCTTAATTGACACTGAAGCTTTCTTT. The encoded protein is CASSLIDTEAFF. V and J are TRBV7-9 and TRBJ1-1; D not resolved. The CDR3 length is 12 residues. The germline CDR1 and CDR2 sequences are SEHNR and FQNEAQ (reference sequence). V was clipped by 2 bases and J by 3 bases, with 4 bases between them.

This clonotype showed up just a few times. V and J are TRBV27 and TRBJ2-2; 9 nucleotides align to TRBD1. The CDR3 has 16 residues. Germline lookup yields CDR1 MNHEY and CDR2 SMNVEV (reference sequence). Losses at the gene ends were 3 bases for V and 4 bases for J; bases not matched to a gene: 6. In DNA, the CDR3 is TGTGCCAGCAGTTTCCTGACAGGGGGTAGCACCGGGGAGCTGTTTTTT. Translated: CASSFLTGGSTGELFF.

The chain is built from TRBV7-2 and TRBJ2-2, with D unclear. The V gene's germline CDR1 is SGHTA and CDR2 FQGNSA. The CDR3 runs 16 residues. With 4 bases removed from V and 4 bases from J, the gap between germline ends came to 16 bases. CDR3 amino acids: CASSSWAAGSTGELFF. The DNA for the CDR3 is TGTGCCAGCAGCTCGTGGGCCGCTGGCTCCACCGGGGAGCTGTTTTTT.

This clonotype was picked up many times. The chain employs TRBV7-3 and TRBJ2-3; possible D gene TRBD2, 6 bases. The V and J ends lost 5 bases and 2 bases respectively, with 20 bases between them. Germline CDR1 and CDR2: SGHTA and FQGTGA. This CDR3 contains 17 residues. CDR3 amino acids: CASSPRGGGENTDTQYF. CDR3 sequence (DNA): TGTGCCAGCAGCCCCCGGGGAGGCGGGGAAAACACAGATACGCAGTATTTT.

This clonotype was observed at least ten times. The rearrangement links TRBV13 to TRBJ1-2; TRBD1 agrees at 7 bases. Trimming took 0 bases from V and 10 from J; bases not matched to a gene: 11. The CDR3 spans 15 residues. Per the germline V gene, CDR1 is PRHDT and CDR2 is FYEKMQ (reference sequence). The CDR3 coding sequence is TGTGCCAGCAGCTTAGGAGACTGGGGACAGCCACACTACACCTTC. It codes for CASSLGDWGQPHYTF.

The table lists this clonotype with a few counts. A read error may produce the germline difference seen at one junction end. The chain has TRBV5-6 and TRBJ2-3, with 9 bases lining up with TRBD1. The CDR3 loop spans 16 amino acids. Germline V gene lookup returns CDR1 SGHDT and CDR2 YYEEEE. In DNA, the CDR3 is TGTGCCAACAGCATTACCGGGACAGGGTTGGCAGATACGCAGTATTTT. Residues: CANSITGTGLADTQYF.

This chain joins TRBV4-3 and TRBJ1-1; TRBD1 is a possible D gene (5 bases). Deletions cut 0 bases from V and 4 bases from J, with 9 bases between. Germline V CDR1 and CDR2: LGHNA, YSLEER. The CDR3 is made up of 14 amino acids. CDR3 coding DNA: TGCGCCAGCAGCCAAGAGTGGGGGGGCACTGAAGCTTTCTTT. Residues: CASSQEWGGTEAFF.

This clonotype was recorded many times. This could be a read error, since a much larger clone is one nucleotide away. CDR3 DNA sequence: TGTGCCAGCAGCCTCTCTGGGGCCAACGTCCTGATTTTC. Encoded protein: CASSLSGANVLIF. The chain employs TRBV5-4 and TRBJ2-6; a weak D match, TRBD1 (5 bases). The CDR3 spans 13 residues. Germline V gene lookup returns CDR1 SGHNT and CDR2 YYREEE (reference sequence). The variable domain in full, completed from reference TRBV5-4 and TRBJ2-6, reads ETGVTQSPTHLIKTRGQQVTLRCSSQSGHNTVSWYQQALGQGPQFIFQYYREEENGRGNFPPRFSGLQFPNYSSELNVNALELDDSALYLCASSLSGANVLIFGAGSRLTVL.

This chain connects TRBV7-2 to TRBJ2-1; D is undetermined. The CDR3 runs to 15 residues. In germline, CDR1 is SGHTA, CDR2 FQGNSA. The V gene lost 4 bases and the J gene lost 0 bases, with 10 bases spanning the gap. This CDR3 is CASSYHSNSYNEQFF. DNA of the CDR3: TGTGCCAGCAGCTACCACAGTAACTCCTACAATGAGCAGTTCTTC.

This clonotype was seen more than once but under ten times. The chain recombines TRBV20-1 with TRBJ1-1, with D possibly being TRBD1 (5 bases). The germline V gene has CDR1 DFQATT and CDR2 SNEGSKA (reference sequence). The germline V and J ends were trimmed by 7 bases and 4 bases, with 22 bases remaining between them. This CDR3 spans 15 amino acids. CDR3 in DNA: TGCAGTGTTATGAAGGGGTTAGGCAGAGGCACTGAAGCTTTCTTT. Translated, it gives CSVMKGLGRGTEAFF.

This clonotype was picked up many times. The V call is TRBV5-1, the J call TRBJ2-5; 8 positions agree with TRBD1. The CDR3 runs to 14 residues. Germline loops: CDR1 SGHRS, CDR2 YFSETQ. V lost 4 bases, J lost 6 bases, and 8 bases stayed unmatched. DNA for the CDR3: TGCGCCAGCAGCATAGGACAGGGTCGCCAGACCCAGTACTTC. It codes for CASSIGQGRQTQYF.

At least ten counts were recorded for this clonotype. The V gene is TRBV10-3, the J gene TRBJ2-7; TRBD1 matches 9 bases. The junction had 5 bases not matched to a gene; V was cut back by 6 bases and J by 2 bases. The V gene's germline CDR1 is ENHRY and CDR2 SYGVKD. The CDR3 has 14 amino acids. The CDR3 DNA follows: TGTGCCATCAGGGATGGGACAGGGCCCTACGAGCAGTACTTC. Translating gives CAIRDGTGPYEQYF.

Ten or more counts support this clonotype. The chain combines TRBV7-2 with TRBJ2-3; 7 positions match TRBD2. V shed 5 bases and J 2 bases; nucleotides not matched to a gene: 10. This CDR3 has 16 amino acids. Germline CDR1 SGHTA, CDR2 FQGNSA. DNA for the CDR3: TGTGCCAGCAGCCTTGGTAGCGGGTACCCCACAGATACGCAGTATTTT. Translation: CASSLGSGYPTDTQYF.

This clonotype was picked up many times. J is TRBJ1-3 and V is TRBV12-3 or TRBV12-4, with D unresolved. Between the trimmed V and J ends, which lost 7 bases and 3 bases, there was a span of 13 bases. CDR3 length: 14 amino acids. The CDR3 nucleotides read TGTGCCAGCATACTCCCGGCCTATGGAAACACCATATATTTT. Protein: CASILPAYGNTIYF.

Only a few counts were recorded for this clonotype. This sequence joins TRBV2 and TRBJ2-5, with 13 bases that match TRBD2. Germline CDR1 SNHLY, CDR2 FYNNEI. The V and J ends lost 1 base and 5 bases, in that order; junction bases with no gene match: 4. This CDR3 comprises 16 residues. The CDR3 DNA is TGTGCCAGCAGTGAAGATGGGACTAGCGGGGCTGAGACCCAGTACTTC. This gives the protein CASSEDGTSGAETQYF.

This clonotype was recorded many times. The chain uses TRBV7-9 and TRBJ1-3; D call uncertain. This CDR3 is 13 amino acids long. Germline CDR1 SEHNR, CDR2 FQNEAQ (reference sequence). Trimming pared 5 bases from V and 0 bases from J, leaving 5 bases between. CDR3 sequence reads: CASSPSSGNTIYF. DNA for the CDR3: TGTGCCAGCAGCCCCAGCTCTGGAAACACCATATATTTT.

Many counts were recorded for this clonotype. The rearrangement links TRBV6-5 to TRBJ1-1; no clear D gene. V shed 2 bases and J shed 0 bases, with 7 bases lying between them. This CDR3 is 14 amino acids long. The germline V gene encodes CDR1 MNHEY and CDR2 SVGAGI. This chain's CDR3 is CASSYEGLNTEAFF. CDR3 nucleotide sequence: TGTGCCAGCAGTTACGAGGGTTTGAACACTGAAGCTTTCTTT.

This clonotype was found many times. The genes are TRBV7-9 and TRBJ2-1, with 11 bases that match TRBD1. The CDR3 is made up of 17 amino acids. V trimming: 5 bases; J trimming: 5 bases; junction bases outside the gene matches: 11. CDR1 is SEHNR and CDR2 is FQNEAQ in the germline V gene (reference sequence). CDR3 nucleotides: TGTGCCAGCAGCCTCATCGCCGGGACAGGGGGTCACAATGAGCAGTTCTTC. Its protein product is CASSLIAGTGGHNEQFF.

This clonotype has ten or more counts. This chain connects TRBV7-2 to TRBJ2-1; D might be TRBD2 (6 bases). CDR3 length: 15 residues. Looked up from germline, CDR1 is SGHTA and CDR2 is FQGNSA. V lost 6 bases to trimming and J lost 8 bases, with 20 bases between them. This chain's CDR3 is CASSTASAGWDEQFF. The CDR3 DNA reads TGTGCCAGCAGTACGGCTAGCGCAGGATGGGATGAGCAGTTCTTC. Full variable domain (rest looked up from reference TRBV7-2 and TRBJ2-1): GAGVSQSPSNKVTEKGKDVELRCDPISGHTALYWYRQSLGQGLEFLIYFQGNSAPDKSGLPSDRFSAERTGGSVSTLTIQRTQQEDSAVYLCASSTASAGWDEQFFGPGTRLTVL.

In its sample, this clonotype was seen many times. CDR3 region: CASSLSWTEPYEQYF. CDR3 DNA: TGCGCCAGCAGCTTGTCTTGGACAGAACCCTACGAGCAGTACTTC. V gene TRBV5-1 combines with J gene TRBJ2-7; a possible D gene is TRBD1 (6 bases). Germline-derived CDR1 and CDR2 are SGHRS and YFSETQ. CDR3 length equals 15 residues. V lost 1 base and J lost 2, with 13 bases in between. The full variable domain, rest sourced from reference TRBV5-1 and TRBJ2-7, is KAGVTQTPRYLIKTRGQQVTLSCSPISGHRSVSWYQQTPGQGLQFLFEYFSETQRNKGNFPGRFSGRQFSNSRSEMNVSTLELGDSALYLCASSLSWTEPYEQYFGPGTRLTVT.

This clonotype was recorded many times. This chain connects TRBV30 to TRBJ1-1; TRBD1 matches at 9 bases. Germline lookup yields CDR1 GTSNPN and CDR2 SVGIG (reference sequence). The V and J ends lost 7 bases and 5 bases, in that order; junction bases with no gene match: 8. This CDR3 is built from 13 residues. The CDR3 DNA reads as TGTGCCTTGAAACAGGGGGCAGGGACTGAAGCTTTCTTT. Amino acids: CALKQGAGTEAFF.

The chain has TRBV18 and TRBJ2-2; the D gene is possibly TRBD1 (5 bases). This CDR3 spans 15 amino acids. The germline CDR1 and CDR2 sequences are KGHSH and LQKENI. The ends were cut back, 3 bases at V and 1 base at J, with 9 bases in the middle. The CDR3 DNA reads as TGTGCCAGCTCACCCAGACAGATGAACACCGGGGAGCTGTTTTTT. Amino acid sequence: CASSPRQMNTGELFF.